These 14 T cell receptor beta chains originate from one sample sequenced in a study of identical twins' blood T cells. TCRdb reprocessed the 5' RACE reads via MiXCR and lists one record per CDR3 protein. The profile covers roughly 340,000 distinct CDR3 sequences, with over 25% appearing a single time and roughly 6.1% taken by the ten largest. Source material: PBMCs. These receptors were taken from a woman aged 18 to 49 in good health.

This chain joins TRBV7-2 and TRBJ2-7; 8 bases fit TRBD2. The CDR3 spans 17 residues. V trimming: 3 bases; J trimming: 0 bases; junction bases outside the gene matches: 10. In germline, CDR1 is SGHTA, CDR2 FQGNSA. The CDR3 protein is CASSLSLAGVSSYEQYF. The CDR3 DNA follows: TGTGCCAGCAGCTTGTCCCTAGCGGGTGTTAGCTCCTACGAGCAGTACTTC. Drawing the rest from reference TRBV7-2 and TRBJ2-7, the complete variable domain is GAGVSQSPSNKVTEKGKDVELRCDPISGHTALYWYRQSLGQGLEFLIYFQGNSAPDKSGLPSDRFSAERTGGSVSTLTIQRTQQEDSAVYLCASSLSLAGVSSYEQYFGPGTRLTVT.

The V call is TRBV5-1, the J call TRBJ1-3; D might be TRBD1 (6 bases). Between the trimmed V and J ends, which lost 2 bases and 4 bases, there was a span of 19 bases. Germline V gene sequence: CDR1 SGHRS, CDR2 YFSETQ. CDR3 length: 17 residues. This chain's CDR3 is CASSLNPGTMGGNTIYF. In DNA form, the CDR3 reads TGCGCCAGCAGCTTAAACCCCGGGACAATGGGCGGAAACACCATATATTTT.

This clonotype was seen more than once but under ten times. The V gene is TRBV19, the J gene TRBJ2-1; no clear D. V was trimmed by 8 bases and J by 9 bases, leaving 11 bases between them. The CDR3 consists of 11 residues. Germline CDR1 LNHDA, CDR2 SQIVND (reference sequence). CDR3 in amino acids: CASRDVGEQFF. The CDR3 DNA follows: TGTGCCAGTCGAGATGTCGGTGAGCAGTTCTTC.

The chain recombines TRBV21-1 with TRBJ1-2. TRBV21-1 counts as a pseudogene. This CDR3 is 20 amino acids long. The chain's CDR3 is CASSKNSGGLIRVLLYGYTF. CDR3 bases: TGTGCCAGCAGCAAAAATTCGGGGGGCCTCATTAGGGTTCTCCTCTATGGCTACACCTTC.

The chain has TRBV12-3 or TRBV12-4 and TRBJ1-1; no definite D call. V lost 3 bases and J 5 bases, leaving 10 bases between the germline ends. This CDR3 comprises 13 residues. This CDR3 is CASSFGDGTEAFF. The CDR3 coding sequence is TGTGCCAGCAGTTTCGGGGATGGGACTGAAGCTTTCTTT.

This clonotype has just a few counts. In DNA, the CDR3 is TGCAGTGCTCCACTAGCGGGGGTCACAGATACGCAGTATTTT. Translated: CSAPLAGVTDTQYF. The rearrangement links TRBV20-1 to TRBJ2-3; TRBD2 aligns across 11 bases. After removal of 5 bases from V and 2 bases from J, the junction contained 3 bases not matched to a gene. Germline V gene lookup returns CDR1 DFQATT and CDR2 SNEGSKA (reference sequence). The CDR3 sequence is 14 residues long.

The chain employs TRBV6-5 and TRBJ2-5, with a possible D match to TRBD2 (6 bases). The V and J ends lost 2 bases and 5 bases respectively, with 24 bases between them. The CDR3 consists of 18 residues. The germline V gene encodes CDR1 MNHEY and CDR2 SVGAGI. The chain's CDR3 is CASSYLGAGIGLKETQYF. CDR3 bases: TGTGCCAGCAGTTACCTAGGGGCGGGAATCGGGTTGAAGGAGACCCAGTACTTC.

Many counts were recorded for this clonotype. The rearrangement links TRBV4-2 to TRBJ2-1, with 10 bases matching TRBD1. Germline lookup yields CDR1 LGHNA and CDR2 YNFKEQ. The CDR3 totals 15 residues. J was trimmed by 6 bases and V by 4 bases; bases with no gene match: 6. The CDR3 nucleotides are TGTGCCAGCAGCCCTCCGGGACAGGGGACCAATGAGCAGTTCTTC. Its translation: CASSPPGQGTNEQFF.

The rearrangement links TRBV12-3 or TRBV12-4 to TRBJ1-5, with D unclear. This CDR3 spans 14 amino acids. V lost 3 bases to trimming and J lost 5 bases, with 11 bases between them. The CDR3 loop is CASSFRATHQPQHF. CDR3 coding DNA: TGTGCCAGCAGTTTCCGGGCAACGCATCAGCCCCAGCATTTT.

This chain uses TRBV7-2 with TRBJ1-1; D is uncertain. Between the trimmed V and J ends, which lost 5 bases and 6 bases, there was a span of 10 bases. In germline, CDR1 is SGHTA, CDR2 FQGNSA. The length of the CDR3 is 12 residues. DNA for the CDR3: TGTGCCAGCAGCCACTCCCCGTCTGAAGCTTTCTTT. Its translation: CASSHSPSEAFF.

There are a few counts of this clonotype. V gene TRBV12-3 or TRBV12-4 combines with J gene TRBJ2-7; D is perhaps TRBD1 (5 bases). V was trimmed by 1 base and J by 1 base, leaving 8 bases between them. The CDR3 is 14 amino acids. Written as DNA, the CDR3 is TGTGCCAGCAGTTTAGTCCCAGGGTCCTACGAGCAGTACTTC. It codes for CASSLVPGSYEQYF.

V gene TRBV20-1 combines with J gene TRBJ1-1; 7 positions match TRBD1. Trimming at V came to 3 bases and at J to 1 base, leaving 5 bases not matched to a gene. CDR1 and CDR2 from the germline V gene are DFQATT and SNEGSKA (reference sequence). The CDR3 consists of 14 residues. CDR3 sequence (DNA): TGCAGTGCTAGTAAGACAGGGCAGAACACTGAAGCTTTCTTT. It is translated as CSASKTGQNTEAFF.

The chain carries TRBV29-1 and TRBJ2-7; 14 nucleotides match TRBD2. This CDR3 spans 21 amino acids. The germline gives CDR1 SQVTM, CDR2 ANQGSEA. Losses at the gene ends were 4 bases for V and 8 bases for J; bases not matched to a gene: 28. CDR3 region: CSVVVGTSGSMGRTYGIQQYF. As DNA, the CDR3 is TGCAGCGTTGTAGTTGGGACTAGCGGGAGTATGGGAAGGACTTACGGTATCCAGCAGTACTTC.

The table lists this clonotype with many counts. This chain links TRBV29-1 with TRBJ2-1; 9 nucleotides align to TRBD2. Trimming took 0 bases from V and 6 from J; bases not matched to a gene: 9. This CDR3 region has 16 residues. Germline lookup yields CDR1 SQVTM and CDR2 ANQGSEA. The CDR3 DNA reads as TGCAGCGTTGAAGATAGTGCTAGCGGGAAAATCAATGAGCAGTTCTTC. It is translated as CSVEDSASGKINEQFF.